Below are 19 T cell receptor beta chains sequenced from a single sample in a study of tumor-infiltrating lymphocytes in primary liver carcinoma. Total RNA and DNA came together from around 20-30 mg of bulk tissue without cell sorting. A constant-region primer served to make TCR beta cDNA from about 490 ng total RNA. Researchers made the TCR beta libraries by running three nested multiplex PCR rounds with slightly modified ARM-PCR. Forward primers for TRBV1-TRBV30 and a C-beta reverse primer served the first two PCR rounds, at around 9 cycles each. TCRdb fed the multiplex PCR reads into MiXCR, producing one record per CDR3 protein. The sample lists 95,000 to 150,000 distinct CDR3 sequences; around 70% were seen once. Sequencing input: tumor-adjacent normal liver tissue. These receptors were collected from an older woman with primary liver carcinoma and hepatitis B virus infection.

This rearrangement joins TRBV7-6 to TRBJ2-5; D may correspond to TRBD1 or TRBD2 (6 bases each). Germline V gene data show CDR1 as SGHVS and CDR2 as FNYEAQ. Trimming removed 7 bases at V and 5 bases at J, with 20 bases between. This CDR3 is 15 amino acids long. Here the CDR3 reads CASTFLAGGGETQYF. CDR3 sequence (DNA): TGTGCCAGCACCTTTCTCGCTGGAGGGGGGGAGACCCAGTACTTC.

This clonotype was detected a few times. A single base separates this from a much larger clone, so it may be a read error. This chain links TRBV14 with TRBJ2-3; D remains unclear. The CDR3 covers 13 residues. From germline, CDR1 is SGHDN and CDR2 FVKESK. V gave up 1 base and J gave up 6 bases, with 8 bases separating them. CDR3: CASSQVTWDTQYF. The CDR3 DNA is TGTGCCAGCAGCCAAGTTACCTGGGATACGCAGTATTTT.

Concerning this clonotype: At one boundary the junction diverges from the germline segment, which might be a read error. J is TRBJ2-3 and V is TRBV11-2; 7 bases are a match to TRBD2. This CDR3 has 18 residues. CDR1 is SGHAT and CDR2 is FQNNGV in the germline V gene. The CDR3 DNA reads as TGTGCTAGCAGCTTAGACGCGTACAGGACTAGAGTCACAGATACGCAGTATTTT. It specifies CASSLDAYRTRVTDTQYF.

Concerning this clonotype itself: A read error may produce the germline difference seen at one junction end. The J gene is TRBJ2-5, the V gene TRBV11-2; 9 nucleotides match TRBD1. The germline V gene has CDR1 SGHAT and CDR2 FQNNGV. CDR3 size: 13 residues. CDR3: CASSWDREENQYF. CDR3 nucleotides: TGCGCCAGCAGCTGGGACAGGGAAGAGAACCAGTACTTC.

With respect to this clonotype: One end of the junction is discordant with germline, which a read error may explain. This chain uses TRBV11-2 with TRBJ1-1; D not certain. The CDR3 is 13 amino acids. Germline CDR1 reads SGHAT; CDR2 reads FQNNGV. CDR3 residues: CASSLGGNTGAFF. CDR3 nucleotides: TGTGCCAGCAGCTTAGGAGGGAACACTGGAGCTTTCTTT.

This clonotype was seen repeatedly, ten times or more. The V and J genes are TRBV5-5 and TRBJ1-2; 11 bases map to TRBD1. Trimming at V came to 4 bases and at J to 7 bases, leaving 6 bases not matched to a gene. This CDR3 has 14 amino acids. CDR1 is SGHKS, CDR2 YYEKEE, per germline (reference sequence). The CDR3 protein is CASSPRTGGFGYTF. DNA for the CDR3: TGTGCCAGCAGCCCCCGGACAGGGGGCTTTGGCTACACCTTC.

About this clonotype itself: The junction shows a germline mismatch at one end, possibly a read error. The chain combines TRBV11-3 with TRBJ2-2, with 8 bases identical to TRBD1. CDR3 length equals 17 residues. CDR1 and CDR2 (germline): SGHNT, YENEEA. The CDR3 DNA sequence: TGTGCTAGCAGCCGTAATATGGGACAGGTGTTTATCGGGGAGCTGTTTTTT. Residues: CASSRNMGQVFIGELFF. Full variable domain (remainder filled in from reference TRBV11-3 and TRBJ2-2): EAGVVQSPRYKIIEKKQPVAFWCNPISGHNTLYWYLQNLGQGPELLIRYENEEAVDDSQLPKDRFSAERLKGVDSTLKIQPAELGDSAVYLCASSRNMGQVFIGELFFGEGSRLTVL.

Remarks on this clonotype: A much larger clone sits a single nucleotide away, making a read error possible. This chain's CDR3 is CASSGDKEDSNQPQHF. In DNA, the CDR3 is TGTGCCAGCAGTGGGGACAAGGAAGATAGCAATCAGCCCCAGCATTTT. The genes are TRBV28 and TRBJ1-5, with D tentatively TRBD1 (6 bases). Germline V lookup: CDR1 MDHEN, CDR2 SYDVKM. This CDR3 has 16 residues. Trimming took 5 bases from V and 0 from J, leaving 14 bases between them.

About this clonotype itself: The junction and the germline gene differ at one end; a read error may be behind it. This sequence joins TRBV12-3 or TRBV12-4 and TRBJ2-6; D might be TRBD1 (5 bases). This CDR3 contains 17 residues. This CDR3 reads CASREQAGKSGANVLIF. The CDR3, as DNA: TGTGCCAGCAGAGAACAGGCAGGAAAGTCTGGGGCCAACGTCCTGATTTTC.

On this clonotype: At one of its ends the junction is not consistent with the germline gene, which may arise from a read error. The gene calls are TRBV11-2 and TRBJ1-4, with D uncertain. The CDR3 is 14 residues long. Germline V lookup: CDR1 SGHAT, CDR2 FQNNGV. The DNA of the CDR3 is TGTGCCAGCAGCTTCCGGAACAAGGGTGAAAAACCGTTCTTT. This encodes CASSFRNKGEKPFF.

This clonotype was counted ten times or more. The V gene is TRBV6-2 or TRBV6-3, the J gene TRBJ2-7, with 11 positions matching TRBD2. The V and J ends lost 0 bases and 6 bases, in that order; junction bases with no gene match: 7. The V gene's germline CDR1 is MNHEY and CDR2 SVGEGT. The CDR3 has 16 amino acids. This CDR3 is CASSYSTLAGEGEQYF. CDR3 in DNA: TGTGCCAGCAGTTACTCGACACTAGCGGGAGAGGGCGAGCAGTACTTC.

As to this clonotype: This likely comes from a read error, as the CDR3 has no conserved phenylalanine or tryptophan at its end. V and J are TRBV5-1 and TRBJ1-5; tentative D call: TRBD1 (5 bases). Germline lookup yields CDR1 SGHRS and CDR2 YFSETQ. The CDR3 totals 15 residues. V was pared by 7 bases and J by 2 bases, with 16 bases between. CDR3 sequence reads: CASCSGGGRNQPQHC. The DNA for the CDR3 is TGCGCCAGCTGCTCCGGCGGGGGTCGCAATCAGCCCCAGCATTGT.

About this clonotype: Being one base from a much bigger clone, this may be a read error. In DNA, the CDR3 is TGTGCCAGCAGCTTTCGGACTAGCGGGAGGGCCGACAAGCAGTACTTC. Its protein product is CASSFRTSGRADKQYF. The rearrangement links TRBV5-4 to TRBJ2-7; 15 bases are shared with TRBD2. Germline loops: CDR1 SGHNT, CDR2 YYREEE (reference sequence). The CDR3 loop spans 16 amino acids. V gave up 2 bases and J gave up 8 bases; unmatched junction bases: 8.

V and J are TRBV6-5 and TRBJ2-7, with a tentative D call TRBD2 (5 bases). CDR1 is MNHEY, CDR2 SVGAGI, per germline. The CDR3 length is 13 residues. The V gene lost 6 bases and the J gene lost 13 bases, with 22 bases spanning the gap. The chain's CDR3 is CASSRPQGSEYYF. The DNA for the CDR3 is TGTGCCAGCAGCCGCCCTCAAGGGAGCGAGTATTACTTC.

In regard to this clonotype: A much larger clone is a single base away; this may be a read error. This chain uses TRBV5-1 with TRBJ1-2, with D possibly TRBD1 on 5 matching bases. CDR1 is SGHRS and CDR2 is YFSETQ in the germline V gene. The CDR3 consists of 14 residues. V was pared by 6 bases and J by 5 bases, with 17 bases between. The CDR3 region is CASTTGQGEYGYTF. CDR3 nucleotide sequence: TGCGCCAGCACCACTGGGCAGGGAGAGTATGGCTACACCTTC.

The chain is built from TRBV7-2 and TRBJ1-2; D perhaps matches TRBD1 (6 bases). The V gene's germline CDR1 is SGHTA and CDR2 FQGNSA. The CDR3 consists of 15 residues. The V and J ends lost 5 bases and 7 bases respectively, with 20 bases between them. The CDR3 region has the DNA TGTGCCAGCAGCCCGAGGGGGACACGGAAGGGTGGCTACACCTTC. Its protein product is CASSPRGTRKGGYTF.

This clonotype has a single count. Sequence at one end of the junction differs from germline and may be a read error. The V call is TRBV11-2, the J call TRBJ2-7; the match to TRBD2 covers 14 bases. The germline V gene encodes CDR1 SGHAT and CDR2 FQNNGV. This CDR3 contains 14 residues. As DNA, the CDR3 is TGTGCAAGCAGCAAAGGACTAGCGGGAGGCAAGCAGTACTTC. It encodes CASSKGLAGGKQYF.

Concerning this clonotype itself: A much larger clone is a single base away; this may be a read error. The conserved phenylalanine or tryptophan normally closing the CDR3 is absent here, so this likely arose from a read error. The chain couples TRBV7-9 to TRBJ1-3; D call uncertain. Trimming removed 4 bases at V and 7 bases at J, with 8 bases between. The germline V gene has CDR1 SEHNR and CDR2 FQNEAQ (reference sequence). The CDR3 sequence is 12 residues long. The CDR3 loop is CASSSISNTIYL. The CDR3 DNA sequence: TGTGCCAGCAGCTCAATCAGTAACACCATATATCTT.

This clonotype was observed a single time. One end of the junction varies from germline; a read error may be responsible. The chain combines TRBV11-2 with TRBJ2-1; D is possibly TRBD2 (6 bases). The CDR3 extends over 14 amino acids. Germline V gene lookup returns CDR1 SGHAT and CDR2 FQNNGV. The CDR3 reads CASCLAGSLNEQSF. The CDR3, as DNA: TGCGCCAGCTGCTTAGCCGGGAGTCTCAATGAGCAGTCCTTC.